This is a list of T cell receptor beta chains from one sample in a study of blood T cell repertoires in COVID-19. The assay was immunoSEQ multiplex PCR, and TCRdb's table has in-frame clones only and misses some. The sample yields about 50,000 clones, 75% to 90% seen once. Sample: peripheral blood. These receptors all stem from a human donor in a cohort sampled during active COVID-19. The CDR3 runs from the conserved cysteine through the conserved F or W. The D gene is left open where the match is weak. Clone size is shown for a subset of rows, as once, few, many or a class of expanded clone.

J | V | size | D | CDR3 | DNA
TRBJ1-2 | TRBV2 | . | TRBD1 | CASSGDPQDRGRGYTF | TGTGCCAGCAGTGGAGACCCTCAGGACAGGGGCAGGGGCTACACCTTC
TRBJ1-1 | TRBV19 | . | . | CASKGLVNTEAFF | TGTGCCAGTAAGGGACTAGTGAACACTGAAGCTTTCTTT
TRBJ1-5 | TRBV28 | once | . | CASSFGGSEQPQHF | TGTGCCAGCAGTTTTGGGGGGAGTGAACAGCCCCAGCATTTT
TRBJ2-7 | TRBV3-1/TRBV3-2 | . | TRBD1 | CASSPGTGAHEQYF | TGTGCCAGCAGCCCCGGGACAGGGGCCCACGAGCAGTACTTC
TRBJ1-5 | TRBV5-6 | few | TRBD1 | CASSPTGTGRSNQPQHF | TGTGCCAGCAGCCCCACGGGGACAGGACGGAGCAATCAGCCCCAGCATTTT
TRBJ2-7 | TRBV19 | . | TRBD2 | CASSIGLAPGYEQYF | TGTGCCAGTAGTATAGGACTAGCGCCGGGCTACGAGCAGTACTTC
TRBJ1-1 | TRBV5-4 | . | . | CASSRETGSTEAFF | TGTGCCAGCAGCCGCGAAACAGGGAGCACTGAAGCTTTCTTT
TRBJ2-7 | TRBV7-9 | . | . | CASSLTGMTYEQYF | TGTGCCAGCAGCTTAACAGGGATGACCTACGAGCAGTACTTC
TRBJ1-4 | TRBV7-9 | . | TRBD1 | CASSLDGRGREKLFF | TGTGCCAGCAGCTTAGACGGCAGGGGGCGGGAAAAACTGTTTTTT
TRBJ1-5 | TRBV9 | . | . | CASSVSGSGNQPQHF | TGTGCCAGCAGCGTATCAGGGTCGGGCAATCAGCCCCAGCATTTT
TRBJ2-7 | TRBV29-1 | . | TRBD1 | CSVATGTGKNEQYF | TGCAGCGTAGCCACCGGGACAGGGAAAAACGAGCAGTACTTC
TRBJ2-1 | TRBV5-1 | once | TRBD2 | CASSHGLADYNEQFF | TGCGCCAGCAGCCACGGACTAGCGGACTACAATGAGCAGTTCTTC
TRBJ1-3 | TRBV5-1 | few | TRBD1 | CASSTTGNRNTIYF | TGCGCCAGCAGCACGACAGGGAATCGAAACACCATATATTTT
TRBJ2-7 | TRBV11-2 | . | TRBD1 | CASSLTMGQGSYEQYF | TGTGCCAGCAGCCTCACCATGGGACAGGGCTCCTACGAGCAGTACTTC
TRBJ1-1 | TRBV7-2 | . | . | CASSNTEGLVAFF | TGTGCCAGCAGCAATACAGAGGGTTTAGTCGCTTTCTTT
TRBJ1-5 | TRBV28 | . | TRBD1 | CASSPGTGAGGPQHF | TGTGCCAGCAGTCCCGGGACAGGGGCGGGTGGGCCCCAGCATTTT
TRBJ2-7 | TRBV6-6 | . | TRBD1 | CASTPGQASYEQYF | TGTGCCAGCACTCCGGGACAGGCGTCCTACGAGCAGTACTTC
TRBJ2-4 | TRBV3-1/TRBV3-2 | . | TRBD1 | CASSLRIGTGLAKNIQYF | TGTGCCAGCAGCCTCCGGATCGGGACAGGGCTAGCCAAAAACATTCAGTACTTC
TRBJ2-7 | TRBV24-1 | . | TRBD1 | CATSDPGQGSYEQYF | TGTGCCACCAGTGACCCCGGACAGGGATCCTACGAGCAGTACTTC
TRBJ1-2 | TRBV7-2 | few | TRBD1 | CASSLDRQGNGYTF | TGTGCCAGCAGCTTAGATCGACAGGGAAACGGCTACACCTTC
TRBJ2-7 | TRBV19 | . | . | CASSDDRYEQYF | TGTGCCAGTAGTGACGACAGATACGAGCAGTACTTC
TRBJ1-1 | TRBV23-1 | once | . | CASSHLGVSSTEAFF | TGCGCCAGCAGTCATTTAGGGGTTAGTAGCACTGAAGCTTTCTTT
TRBJ2-5 | TRBV5-6 | . | TRBD1 | CASKGTYRGETQYF | TGTGCCAGCAAAGGGACCTACAGGGGAGAGACCCAGTACTTC
TRBJ1-1 | TRBV12-3/TRBV12-4 | . | . | CASSLASDTEAFF | TGTGCCAGCAGTTTAGCGTCAGACACTGAAGCTTTCTTT
TRBJ2-5 | TRBV5-6 | . | TRBD2 | CASGLAGVETQYF | TGTGCCAGCGGCCTAGCGGGGGTCGAGACCCAGTACTTC
TRBJ2-3 | TRBV3-1/TRBV3-2 | few | TRBD2 | CASSPFSGGSTDTQYF | TGTGCCAGCAGCCCTTTTAGCGGGGGCAGCACAGATACGCAGTATTTT
TRBJ1-2 | TRBV19 | . | . | CASSMSFGSWYGYTF | TGTGCCAGTAGTATGAGTTTCGGGAGTTGGTATGGCTACACCTTC
TRBJ1-6 | TRBV2 | . | TRBD1 | CASRDRGRPLHF | TGTGCCAGCCGGGACAGGGGCCGACCCCTCCACTTT
TRBJ2-7 | TRBV5-1 | . | TRBD2 | CASSRPTSGVYEQYF | TGCGCCAGCAGCCGCCCGACTAGCGGGGTTTACGAGCAGTACTTC
TRBJ2-3 | TRBV4-3 | . | . | CASSQDGQGTDTQYF | TGCGCCAGCAGCCAAGATGGTCAGGGAACAGATACGCAGTATTTT
TRBJ2-7 | TRBV28 | . | . | CASSDDRHEQYF | TGTGCCAGCAGTGATGACAGACACGAGCAGTACTTC
TRBJ1-2 | TRBV5-1 | few | . | CASSLAPGTTGYTF | TGCGCCAGCAGCTTGGCCCCAGGGACAACCGGCTACACCTTC
TRBJ1-2 | TRBV9 | . | . | CASSVGQGNYGYTF | TGTGCCAGCAGCGTAGGTCAGGGGAACTATGGCTACACCTTC
TRBJ1-3 | TRBV6-6 | . | TRBD1 | CASRATGALNTIYF | TGTGCCAGCAGAGCGACAGGGGCTCTAAACACCATATATTTT
TRBJ2-7 | TRBV28 | . | . | CASRRYRSYEQYF | TGTGCCAGCAGGAGGTACCGCTCCTACGAGCAGTACTTC
TRBJ2-7 | TRBV2 | . | TRBD1 | CASRDRGINGLEYF | TGTGCCAGCCGGGACAGGGGGATAAACGGCTTGGAGTACTTC
TRBJ2-5 | TRBV29-1 | . | . | CSVERGRGETQYF | TGCAGCGTTGAAAGGGGGAGGGGAGAGACCCAGTACTTC
TRBJ2-3 | TRBV18 | . | . | CASSPLGKGTDTQYF | TGTGCCAGCTCACCACTCGGGAAAGGCACAGATACGCAGTATTTT
TRBJ1-4 | TRBV18 | . | . | CASSPRAGTSTNEKLFF | TGTGCCAGCTCACCACGGGCAGGGACTTCAACTAATGAAAAACTGTTTTTT
TRBJ1-2 | TRBV5-6 | . | TRBD1 | CASSWDREIDHGYTF | TGTGCCAGCAGCTGGGACAGGGAAATCGACCATGGCTACACCTTC
TRBJ2-5 | TRBV5-6 | . | . | CASTTEWEGSETQYF | TGTGCCAGCACGACAGAGTGGGAAGGGTCAGAGACCCAGTACTTC